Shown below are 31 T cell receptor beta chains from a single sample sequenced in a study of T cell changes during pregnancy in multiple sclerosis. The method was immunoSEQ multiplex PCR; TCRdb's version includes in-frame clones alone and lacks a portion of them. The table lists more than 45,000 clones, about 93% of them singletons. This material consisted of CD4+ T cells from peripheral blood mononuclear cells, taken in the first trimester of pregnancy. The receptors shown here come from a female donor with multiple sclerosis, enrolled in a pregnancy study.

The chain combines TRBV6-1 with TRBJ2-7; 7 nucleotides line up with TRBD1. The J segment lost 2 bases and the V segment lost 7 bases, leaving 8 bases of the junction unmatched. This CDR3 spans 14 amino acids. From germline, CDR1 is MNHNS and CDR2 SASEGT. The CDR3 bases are TGTGCCAGCATCAGTACAGGGGCCGCCTACGAGCAGTACTTC. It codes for CASISTGAAYEQYF.

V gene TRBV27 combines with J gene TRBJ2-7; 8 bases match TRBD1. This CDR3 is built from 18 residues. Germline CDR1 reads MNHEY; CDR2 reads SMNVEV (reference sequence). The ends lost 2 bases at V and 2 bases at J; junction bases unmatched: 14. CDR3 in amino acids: CASSLQMAGQAGTYEQYF. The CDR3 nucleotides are TGTGCCAGCAGTTTACAAATGGCGGGACAGGCCGGAACCTACGAGCAGTACTTC.

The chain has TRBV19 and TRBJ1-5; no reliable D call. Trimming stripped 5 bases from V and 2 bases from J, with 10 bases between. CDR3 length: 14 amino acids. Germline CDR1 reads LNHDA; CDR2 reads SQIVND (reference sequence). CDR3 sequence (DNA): TGTGCCAGTAGTGGAGGGTACGGCAATCAGCCCCAGCATTTT. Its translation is CASSGGYGNQPQHF. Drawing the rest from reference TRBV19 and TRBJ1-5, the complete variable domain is DGGITQSPKYLFRKEGQNVTLSCEQNLNHDAMYWYRQDPGQGLRLIYYSQIVNDFQKGDIAEGYSVSREKKESFPLTVTSAQKNPTAFYLCASSGGYGNQPQHFGDGTRLSIL.

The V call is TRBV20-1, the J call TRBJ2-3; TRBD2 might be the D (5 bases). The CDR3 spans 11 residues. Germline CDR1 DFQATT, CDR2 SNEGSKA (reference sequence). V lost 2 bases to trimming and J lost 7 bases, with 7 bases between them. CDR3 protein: CSARSGNTQYF. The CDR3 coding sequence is TGCAGTGCTAGAAGCGGAAATACGCAGTATTTT.

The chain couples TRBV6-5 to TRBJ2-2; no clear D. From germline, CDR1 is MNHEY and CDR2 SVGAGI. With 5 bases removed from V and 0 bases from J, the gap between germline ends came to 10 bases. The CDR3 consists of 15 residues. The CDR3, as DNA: TGTGCCAGCAGTACCAGGATCTCGAACACCGGGGAGCTGTTTTTT. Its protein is CASSTRISNTGELFF.

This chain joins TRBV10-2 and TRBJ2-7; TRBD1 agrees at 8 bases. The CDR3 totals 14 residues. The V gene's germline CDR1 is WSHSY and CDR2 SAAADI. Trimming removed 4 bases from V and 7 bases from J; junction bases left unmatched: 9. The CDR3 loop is CASSGLGQAAEQYF. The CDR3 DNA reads TGCGCCAGCAGTGGATTGGGACAGGCCGCGGAGCAGTACTTC.

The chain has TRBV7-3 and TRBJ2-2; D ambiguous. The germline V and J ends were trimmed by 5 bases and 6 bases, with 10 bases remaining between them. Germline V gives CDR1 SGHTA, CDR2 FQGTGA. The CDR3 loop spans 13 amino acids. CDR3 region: CASSPTPPGELFF. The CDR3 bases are TGTGCCAGCAGCCCCACTCCACCCGGGGAGCTGTTTTTT.

CDR3 amino acids: CASSPLTGGDREDNEQFF. DNA of the CDR3: TGTGCCAGCAGCCCCCTCACGGGCGGGGACAGGGAGGACAATGAGCAGTTCTTC. This chain links TRBV7-3 with TRBJ2-1, with 9 bases identical to TRBD1. The trim removed 5 bases at V and 5 bases at J, leaving 16 bases unmatched. CDR1 and CDR2 (germline): SGHTA, FQGTGA. The CDR3 has 18 amino acids.

The chain's CDR3 is CASSVAGTTAYEQYF. DNA of the CDR3: TGTGCCAGCAGCGTAGCCGGGACAACTGCCTACGAGCAGTACTTC. The chain couples TRBV14 to TRBJ2-7; maybe TRBD1 (6 bases). The length of the CDR3 is 15 residues. Trimming pared 5 bases from V and 2 bases from J, leaving 16 bases between. The germline V gene encodes CDR1 SGHDN and CDR2 FVKESK.

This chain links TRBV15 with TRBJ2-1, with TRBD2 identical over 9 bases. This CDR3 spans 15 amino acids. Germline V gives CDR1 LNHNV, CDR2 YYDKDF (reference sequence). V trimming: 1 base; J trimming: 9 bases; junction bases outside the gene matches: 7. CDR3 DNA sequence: TGTGCCACCAGCAGAGTTCAGCGGGGGGCGGGTGAGCAGTTCTTC. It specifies CATSRVQRGAGEQFF.

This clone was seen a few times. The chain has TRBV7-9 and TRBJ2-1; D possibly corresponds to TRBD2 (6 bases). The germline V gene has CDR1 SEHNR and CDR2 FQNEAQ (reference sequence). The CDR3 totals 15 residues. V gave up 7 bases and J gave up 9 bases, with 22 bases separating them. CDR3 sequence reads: CASKSGAGIGGEQFF. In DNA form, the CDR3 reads TGTGCCAGCAAGAGCGGTGCGGGGATCGGCGGTGAGCAGTTCTTC.

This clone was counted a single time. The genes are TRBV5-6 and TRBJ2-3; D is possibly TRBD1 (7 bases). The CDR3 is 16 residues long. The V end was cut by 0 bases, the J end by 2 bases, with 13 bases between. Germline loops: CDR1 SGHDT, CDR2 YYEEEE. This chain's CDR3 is CASSLADREVTDTQYF. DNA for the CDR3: TGTGCCAGCAGCTTGGCCGACAGGGAGGTCACAGATACGCAGTATTTT.

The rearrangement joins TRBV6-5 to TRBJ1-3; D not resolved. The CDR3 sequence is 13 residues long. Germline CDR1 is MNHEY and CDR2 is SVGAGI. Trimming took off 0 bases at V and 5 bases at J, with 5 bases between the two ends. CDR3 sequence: CASSYSERNTIYF. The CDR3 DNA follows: TGTGCCAGCAGTTACTCGGAGAGAAACACCATATATTTT.

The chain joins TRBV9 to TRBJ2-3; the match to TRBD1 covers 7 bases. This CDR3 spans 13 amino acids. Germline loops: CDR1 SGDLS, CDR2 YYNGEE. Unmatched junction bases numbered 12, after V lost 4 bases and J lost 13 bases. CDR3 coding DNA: TGTGCCAGCAGCTCGTTAGTCGACAGGGACAAGTATTTT. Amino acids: CASSSLVDRDKYF. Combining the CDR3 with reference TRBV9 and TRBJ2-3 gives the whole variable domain DSGVTQTPKHLITATGQRVTLRCSPRSGDLSVYWYQQSLDQGLQFLIQYYNGEERAKGNILERFSAQQFPDLHSELNLSSLELGDSALYFCASSSLVDRDKYFGPGTRLTVL.

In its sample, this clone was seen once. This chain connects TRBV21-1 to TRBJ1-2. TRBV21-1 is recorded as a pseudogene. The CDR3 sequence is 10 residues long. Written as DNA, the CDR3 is TGTGCCAGCAGCCTGTATGGCTACACCTTC. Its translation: CASSLYGYTF.

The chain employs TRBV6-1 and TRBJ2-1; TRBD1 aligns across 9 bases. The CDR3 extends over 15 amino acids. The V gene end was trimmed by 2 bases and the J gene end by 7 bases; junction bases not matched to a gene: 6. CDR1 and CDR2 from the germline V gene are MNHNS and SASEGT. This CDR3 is CASSELTGGRNEQFF. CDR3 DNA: TGTGCCAGCAGTGAACTCACAGGGGGCCGAAATGAGCAGTTCTTC.

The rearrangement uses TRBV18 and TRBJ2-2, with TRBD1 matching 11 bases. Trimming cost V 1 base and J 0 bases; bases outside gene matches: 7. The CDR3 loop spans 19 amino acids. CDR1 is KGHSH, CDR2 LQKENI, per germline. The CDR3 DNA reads TGTGCCAGCTCACCACGCAACCCGGGACAGGGGGCGAACACCGGGGAGCTGTTTTTT. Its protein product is CASSPRNPGQGANTGELFF.

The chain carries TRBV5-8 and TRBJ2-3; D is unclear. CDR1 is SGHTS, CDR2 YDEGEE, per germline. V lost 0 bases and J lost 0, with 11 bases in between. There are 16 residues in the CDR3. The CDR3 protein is CASSLGSSESTDTQYF. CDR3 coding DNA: TGTGCCAGCAGCTTGGGATCGAGCGAAAGCACAGATACGCAGTATTTT.

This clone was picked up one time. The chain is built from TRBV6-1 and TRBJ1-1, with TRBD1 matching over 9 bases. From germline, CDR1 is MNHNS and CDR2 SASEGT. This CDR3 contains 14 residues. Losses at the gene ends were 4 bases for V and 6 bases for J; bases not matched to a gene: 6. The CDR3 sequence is CASSALTGGAEAFF. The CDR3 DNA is TGTGCCAGCAGTGCCCTGACAGGGGGTGCTGAAGCTTTCTTT.

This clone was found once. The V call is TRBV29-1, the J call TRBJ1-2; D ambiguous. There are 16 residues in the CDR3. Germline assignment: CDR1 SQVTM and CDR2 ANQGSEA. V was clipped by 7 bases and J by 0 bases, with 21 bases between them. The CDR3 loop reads CSALGLSSSSNYGYTF. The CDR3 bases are TGCAGCGCCCTAGGATTGAGCTCCTCATCTAACTATGGCTACACCTTC. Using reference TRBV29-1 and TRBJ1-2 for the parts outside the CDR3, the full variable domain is SAVISQKPSRDICQRGTSLTIQCQVDSQVTMMFWYRQQPGQSLTLIATANQGSEATYESGFVIDKFPISRPNLTFSTLTVSNMSPEDSSIYLCSALGLSSSSNYGYTFGSGTRLTVV.

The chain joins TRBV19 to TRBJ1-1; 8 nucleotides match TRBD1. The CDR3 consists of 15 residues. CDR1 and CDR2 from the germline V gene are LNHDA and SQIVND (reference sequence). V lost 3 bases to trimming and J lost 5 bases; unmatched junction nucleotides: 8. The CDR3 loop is CASSIIGQGGTEAFF. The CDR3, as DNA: TGTGCCAGTAGTATCATCGGACAGGGAGGGACTGAAGCTTTCTTT.

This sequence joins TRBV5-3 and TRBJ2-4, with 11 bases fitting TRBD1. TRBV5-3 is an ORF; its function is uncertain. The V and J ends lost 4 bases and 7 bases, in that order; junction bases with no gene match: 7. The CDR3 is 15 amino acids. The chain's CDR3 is CARSTRTGGHNIQYF. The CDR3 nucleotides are TGTGCCAGAAGCACAAGGACAGGGGGCCATAACATTCAGTACTTC.

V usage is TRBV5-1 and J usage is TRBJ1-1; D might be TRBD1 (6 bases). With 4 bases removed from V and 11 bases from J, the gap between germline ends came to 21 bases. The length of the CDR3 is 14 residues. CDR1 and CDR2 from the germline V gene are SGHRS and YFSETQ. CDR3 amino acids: CASSQAPRGQMAFF. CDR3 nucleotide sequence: TGCGCCAGCAGCCAAGCCCCTAGAGGACAGATGGCTTTCTTT.

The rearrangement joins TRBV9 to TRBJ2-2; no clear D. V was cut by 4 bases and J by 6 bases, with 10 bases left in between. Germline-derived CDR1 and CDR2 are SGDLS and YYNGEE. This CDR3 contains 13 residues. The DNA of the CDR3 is TGTGCCAGCAGCCCACGACGGGCCGGGGAGCTGTTTTTT. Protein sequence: CASSPRRAGELFF.

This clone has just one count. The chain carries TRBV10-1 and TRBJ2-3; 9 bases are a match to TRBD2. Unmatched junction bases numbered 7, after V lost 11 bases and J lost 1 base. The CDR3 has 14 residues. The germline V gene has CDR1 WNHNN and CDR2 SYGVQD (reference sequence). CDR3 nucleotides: TGCGCCGGAAAAGCGGGGGGCGGCACAGATACGCAGTATTTT. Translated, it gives CAGKAGGGTDTQYF.

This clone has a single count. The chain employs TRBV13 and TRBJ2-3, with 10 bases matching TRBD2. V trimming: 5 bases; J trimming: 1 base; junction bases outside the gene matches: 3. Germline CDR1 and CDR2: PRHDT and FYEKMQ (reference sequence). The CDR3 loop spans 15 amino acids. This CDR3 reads CASSLGTSGTDTQYF. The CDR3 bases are TGTGCCAGCAGCCTCGGGACTAGCGGCACAGATACGCAGTATTTT.

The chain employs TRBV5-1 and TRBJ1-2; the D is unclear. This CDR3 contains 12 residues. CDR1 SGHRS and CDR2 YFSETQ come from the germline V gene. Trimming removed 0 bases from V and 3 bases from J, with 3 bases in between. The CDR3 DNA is TGCGCCAGCAGCTTGGACTACTATGGCTACACCTTC. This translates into CASSLDYYGYTF.

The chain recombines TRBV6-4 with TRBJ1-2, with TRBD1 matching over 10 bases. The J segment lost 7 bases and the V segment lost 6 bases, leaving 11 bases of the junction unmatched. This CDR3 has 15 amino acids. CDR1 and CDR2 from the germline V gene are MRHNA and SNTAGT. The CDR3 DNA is TGTGCCAGCAGCCGAATGATTCGGGACAGGGGTGGCTACACCTTC. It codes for CASSRMIRDRGGYTF.

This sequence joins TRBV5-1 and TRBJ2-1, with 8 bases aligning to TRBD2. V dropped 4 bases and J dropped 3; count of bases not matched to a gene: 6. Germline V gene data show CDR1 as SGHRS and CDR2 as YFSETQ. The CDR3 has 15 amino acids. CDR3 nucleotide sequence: TGCGCCAGCAGCCGGGAGGGGAGTAGCTACAATGAGCAGTTCTTC. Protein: CASSREGSSYNEQFF.

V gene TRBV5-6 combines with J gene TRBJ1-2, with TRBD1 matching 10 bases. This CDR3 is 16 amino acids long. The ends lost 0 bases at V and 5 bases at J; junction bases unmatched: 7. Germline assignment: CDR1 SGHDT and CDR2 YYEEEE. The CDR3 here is CASSLDGQGVRYGYTF. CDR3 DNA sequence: TGTGCCAGCAGCTTGGATGGACAGGGGGTGAGGTATGGCTACACCTTC.

CDR3 DNA: TGTGCCAGCAGCGGAGTGCGGGGGAGCTCCTACAATGAGCAGTTCTTC. As protein: CASSGVRGSSYNEQFF. The V gene is TRBV11-2, the J gene TRBJ2-1; 7 bases line up with TRBD2. V lost 5 bases and J lost 0; bases outside the gene matches: 7. The CDR3 length is 16 residues. Germline CDR1 reads SGHAT; CDR2 reads FQNNGV.